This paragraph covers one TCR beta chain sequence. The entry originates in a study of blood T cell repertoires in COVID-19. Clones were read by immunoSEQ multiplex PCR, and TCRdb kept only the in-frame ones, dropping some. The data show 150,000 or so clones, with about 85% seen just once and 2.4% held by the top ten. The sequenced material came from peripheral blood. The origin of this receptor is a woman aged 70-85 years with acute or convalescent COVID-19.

The CDR3 is CASSPGTYQETQYF. Here the CDR3 DNA reads TGTGCCAGCTCACCAGGGACATACCAAGAGACCCAGTACTTC. V and J are TRBV18 and TRBJ2-5; a weak D match, TRBD1 (6 bases). The CDR3 contains 14 residues. Looked up from germline, CDR1 is KGHSH and CDR2 is LQKENI. The V gene lost 2 bases and the J gene lost 0 bases, with 7 bases spanning the gap.